These 10 T cell receptor beta chains originate from one sample sequenced in a study of blood T cell repertoires in COVID-19. Using immunoSEQ multiplex PCR, the repertoire was profiled, and TCRdb retains in-frame clones only, with some absent. This table has about 350,000 clones, roughly 90% appearing once. The specimen was peripheral blood. These receptors were collected from a young man with COVID-19, enrolled during active disease.

There are a few counts of this clone. J is TRBJ1-5 and V is TRBV5-4; 10 bases map to TRBD1. The CDR3 loop spans 15 amino acids. Trimming at V came to 1 base and at J to 4 bases, leaving 2 bases not matched to a gene. Per germline, CDR1 SGHNT and CDR2 YYREEE (reference sequence). The CDR3 DNA reads as TGTGCCAGCAGCTTGCAGGGACAGGGGAATCAGCCCCAGCATTTT. Protein product: CASSLQGQGNQPQHF.

This chain links TRBV7-2 with TRBJ2-5; 14 nucleotides agree with TRBD2. This CDR3 spans 16 amino acids. V dropped 5 bases and J dropped 2; count of bases not matched to a gene: 4. The germline V gene encodes CDR1 SGHTA and CDR2 FQGNSA. CDR3 in amino acids: CASSGGTSGRQETQYF. CDR3 DNA sequence: TGTGCCAGCAGCGGTGGGACTAGCGGGAGACAAGAGACCCAGTACTTC. The whole variable domain, remainder taken from reference TRBV7-2 and TRBJ2-5, is GAGVSQSPSNKVTEKGKDVELRCDPISGHTALYWYRQSLGQGLEFLIYFQGNSAPDKSGLPSDRFSAERTGGSVSTLTIQRTQQEDSAVYLCASSGGTSGRQETQYFGPGTRLLVL.

This chain connects TRBV4-2 to TRBJ2-5; 10 positions match TRBD2. Germline assignment: CDR1 LGHNA and CDR2 YNFKEQ. The CDR3 contains 20 residues. Trimming cost V 4 bases and J 2 bases; bases outside gene matches: 19. In DNA, the CDR3 is TGTGCCAGCAGCCGCCTAAGCGGGACTAGCGCCCTAGGGGGGCAAGAGACCCAGTACTTC. Its translation: CASSRLSGTSALGGQETQYF.

The chain employs TRBV10-3 and TRBJ2-1; D ambiguous. Trimming took off 3 bases at V and 0 bases at J, with 15 bases between the two ends. Germline V lookup: CDR1 ENHRY, CDR2 SYGVKD. This CDR3 contains 17 residues. CDR3 loop: CAISDLGKIGSYNEQFF. The DNA of the CDR3 is TGTGCCATCAGTGATCTGGGCAAAATCGGCTCCTACAATGAGCAGTTCTTC.

This chain links TRBV7-9 with TRBJ2-7; TRBD2 matches 8 bases. The CDR3 runs to 14 residues. Germline trimming cut 3 bases from V and 3 bases from J; bases unmatched to any gene: 4. Per the germline V gene, CDR1 is SEHNR and CDR2 is FQNEAQ (reference sequence). Here the CDR3 DNA reads TGTGCCAGCAGCTTGACGGGAGGGCTCTACGAGCAGTACTTC. It encodes CASSLTGGLYEQYF.

The chain is built from TRBV28 and TRBJ2-5; 14 bases map to TRBD2. This CDR3 is 13 amino acids long. V gave up 11 bases and J gave up 5 bases; unmatched junction bases: 4. Germline values: CDR1 MDHEN, CDR2 SYDVKM. This CDR3 reads CAVRLAGGETQYF. Written as DNA, the CDR3 is TGTGCCGTACGACTAGCGGGAGGGGAGACCCAGTACTTC.

This chain uses TRBV4-1 with TRBJ1-6, with D uncertain. In germline, CDR1 is MGHRA, CDR2 YSYEKL. The CDR3 has 16 amino acids. V was cut by 3 bases and J by 5 bases, with 14 bases left in between. The CDR3 coding sequence is TGCGCCAGCAGCCAGCATCCGGGATTGGATAATTCACCCCTCCACTTT. Amino acids: CASSQHPGLDNSPLHF.

V and J are TRBV23-1 and TRBJ2-2, with TRBD1 identical over 7 bases. TRBV23-1 falls under the ORF class, with uncertain function. This CDR3 is built from 15 residues. With V trimmed by 7 bases and J by 5 bases, 10 bases remained unmatched. CDR3 sequence (DNA): TGCGCCAGCATTTATTACAGGGGTGGTACCGGGGAGCTGTTTTTT. This encodes CASIYYRGGTGELFF.

The rearrangement uses TRBV27 and TRBJ2-1, with 10 bases matching TRBD2. Trimming cost V 5 bases and J 0 bases; bases outside gene matches: 4. The CDR3 runs to 16 residues. Germline V lookup: CDR1 MNHEY, CDR2 SMNVEV (reference sequence). The CDR3 DNA reads TGTGCCAGCAGTCGAGCGGGAGGGCTCTCCTACAATGAGCAGTTCTTC. Translated, it gives CASSRAGGLSYNEQFF.

The rearrangement links TRBV15 to TRBJ2-7, with 7 bases lining up with TRBD1. There are 17 residues in the CDR3. The V gene end was trimmed by 5 bases and the J gene end by 2 bases; junction bases not matched to a gene: 15. Per germline, CDR1 LNHNV and CDR2 YYDKDF (reference sequence). CDR3 amino acids: CATSVGQSGTRAYEQYF. CDR3 DNA sequence: TGTGCCACCAGCGTGGGACAGTCCGGTACGAGGGCCTACGAGCAGTACTTC.